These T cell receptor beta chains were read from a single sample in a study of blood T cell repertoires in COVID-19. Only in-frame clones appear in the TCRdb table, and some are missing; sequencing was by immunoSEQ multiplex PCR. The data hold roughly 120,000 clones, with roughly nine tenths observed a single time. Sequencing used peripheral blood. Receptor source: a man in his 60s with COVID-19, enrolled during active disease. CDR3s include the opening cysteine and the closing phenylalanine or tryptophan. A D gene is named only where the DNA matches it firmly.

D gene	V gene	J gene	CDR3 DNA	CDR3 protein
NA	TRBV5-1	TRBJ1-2	TGCGCCAGCAGGCGGACAGTGAACTATGGCTACACCTTC	CASRRTVNYGYTF
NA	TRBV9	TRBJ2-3	TGTGCCAGCAGCGTAGACTATTCCACAGATACGCAGTATTTT	CASSVDYSTDTQYF
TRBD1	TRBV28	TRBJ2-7	TGTGCCAGCGGGACAGGGGGACCCTACGAGCAGTACTTC	CASGTGGPYEQYF
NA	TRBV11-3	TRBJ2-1	TGTGCCAGCAGCTTCCCTTGGAGGGAAGGGACGTATGAGCAGTTCTTC	CASSFPWREGTYEQFF
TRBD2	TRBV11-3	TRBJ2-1	TGTGCCAGCACCCTAGCGGAGGGGAGGTACAATGAGCAGTTCTTC	CASTLAEGRYNEQFF
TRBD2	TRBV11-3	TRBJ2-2	TGTGCCAGCAGCTGGGGACTAGCGGGTGACACCGGGGAGCTGTTTTTT	CASSWGLAGDTGELFF
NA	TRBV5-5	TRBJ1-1	TGTGCCAGCAGCTTGGAATACTCGGAGCTCACTGAAGCTTTCTTT	CASSLEYSELTEAFF
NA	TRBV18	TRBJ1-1	TGTGCCAGCTCAGAGCAACGGAACACTGAAGCTTTCTTT	CASSEQRNTEAFF
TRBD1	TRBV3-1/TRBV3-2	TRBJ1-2	TGTGCCAGCAGCCTCCGGACAGGGGTCGATGGCTACACCTTC	CASSLRTGVDGYTF
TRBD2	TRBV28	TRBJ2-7	TGTGCCAGCTGCGGGGGATCGGGGGAGCAGTACTTC	CASCGGSGEQYF
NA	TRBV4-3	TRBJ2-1	TGCGCCAGCAGCCAAGATGGGGGGACGAATGAGCAGTTCTTC	CASSQDGGTNEQFF
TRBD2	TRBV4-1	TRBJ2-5	TGCGCCAGCAGCCAAGAATCGGGGACTAGCGGGAGGGTAAAGACCCAGTACTTC	CASSQESGTSGRVKTQYF
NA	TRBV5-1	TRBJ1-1	TGCGCCAGCAGCCTCCAGGCTTCGATGAACACTGAAGCTTTCTTT	CASSLQASMNTEAFF
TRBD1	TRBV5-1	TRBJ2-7	TGCGCCAGCAGCCTAGGGACAGAAAGCTACGAGCAGTACTTC	CASSLGTESYEQYF
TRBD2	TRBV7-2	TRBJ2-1	TGTGCCAGCAGCTACCGAGGAGCGGGAGGAGCGGAGTACAATGAGCAGTTCTTC	CASSYRGAGGAEYNEQFF